This T cell receptor (beta chain) emerged from a study of blood T cell repertoires in COVID-19. The assay was immunoSEQ multiplex PCR, and TCRdb's table has in-frame clones only and misses some. There are about 150,000 clones in the sample; around 89% occur only once, and roughly 15% lies in the top ten. What was sequenced was peripheral blood. The source is a woman aged 40-49 years with acute or convalescent COVID-19.

CDR3 in amino acids: CASSQAVNQPQHF. The CDR3 DNA follows: TGTGCCAGCAGCCAAGCGGTCAATCAGCCCCAGCATTTT. V is TRBV3-1 (or the pseudogene TRBV3-2) and J is TRBJ1-5; D is unresolved. V was clipped by 1 base and J by 3 bases, with 4 bases between them. From germline, CDR1 is LGHDT and CDR2 YNNKEL (reference sequence). This CDR3 has 13 amino acids.